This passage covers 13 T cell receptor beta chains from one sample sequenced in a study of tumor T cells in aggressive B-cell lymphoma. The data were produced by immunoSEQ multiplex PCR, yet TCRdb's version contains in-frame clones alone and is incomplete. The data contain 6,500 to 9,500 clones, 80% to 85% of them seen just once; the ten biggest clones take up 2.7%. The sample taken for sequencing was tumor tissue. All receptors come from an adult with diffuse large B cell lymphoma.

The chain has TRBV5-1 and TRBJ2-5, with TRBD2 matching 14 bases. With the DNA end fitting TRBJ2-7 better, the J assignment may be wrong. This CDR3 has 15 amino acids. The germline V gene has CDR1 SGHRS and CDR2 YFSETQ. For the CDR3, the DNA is TGCGCCAGCAGCGGGACTAGCGGGAGTACCTACGAGCAGTACTTC. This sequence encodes CASSGTSGSTYEQYF.

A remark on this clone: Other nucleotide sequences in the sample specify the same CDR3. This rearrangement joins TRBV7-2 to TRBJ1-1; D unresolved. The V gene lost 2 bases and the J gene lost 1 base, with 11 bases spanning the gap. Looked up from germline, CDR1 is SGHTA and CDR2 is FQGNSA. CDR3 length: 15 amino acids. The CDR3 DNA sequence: TGTGCCAGCAGCTTACTGGGTGCGGCGAACACTGAAGCTTTCTTT. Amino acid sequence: CASSLLGAANTEAFF.

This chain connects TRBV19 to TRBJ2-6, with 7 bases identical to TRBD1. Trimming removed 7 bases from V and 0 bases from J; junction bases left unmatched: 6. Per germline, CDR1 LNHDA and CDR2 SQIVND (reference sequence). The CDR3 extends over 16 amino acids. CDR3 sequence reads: CASTQGQRSGANVLTF. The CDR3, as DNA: TGTGCCAGTACCCAGGGACAGCGCTCTGGGGCCAACGTCCTGACTTTC.

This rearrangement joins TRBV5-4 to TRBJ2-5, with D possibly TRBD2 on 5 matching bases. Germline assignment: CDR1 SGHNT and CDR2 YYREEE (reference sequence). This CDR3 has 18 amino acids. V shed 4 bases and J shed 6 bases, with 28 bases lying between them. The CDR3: CASSGLIGLATPPKTQYF. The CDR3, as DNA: TGTGCCAGCAGCGGACTGATCGGGTTAGCCACCCCCCCTAAGACCCAGTACTTC.

CDR3 DNA sequence: TGTGCGACGGGGCGGGGACAAGAGACCCAGTACTTC. Encoded protein: CATGRGQETQYF. The V call is TRBV6-1, the J call TRBJ2-5; possible D gene TRBD2, 6 bases. CDR3 length: 12 amino acids. Germline V CDR1 and CDR2: MNHNS, SASEGT.

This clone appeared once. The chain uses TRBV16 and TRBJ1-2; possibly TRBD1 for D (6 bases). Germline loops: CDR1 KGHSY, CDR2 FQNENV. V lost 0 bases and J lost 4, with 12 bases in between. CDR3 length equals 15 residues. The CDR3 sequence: CASSQSGGPSYGYTF. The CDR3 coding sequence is TGTGCCAGCAGCCAATCCGGGGGGCCGAGCTATGGCTACACCTTC.

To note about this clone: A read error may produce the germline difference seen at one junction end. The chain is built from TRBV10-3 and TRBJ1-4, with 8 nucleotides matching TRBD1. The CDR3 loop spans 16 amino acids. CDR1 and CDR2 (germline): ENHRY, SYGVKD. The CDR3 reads CAISELGTGLYEKLFF. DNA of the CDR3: TGTGCTATCAGTGAGTTGGGGACAGGTTTATATGAAAAACTGTTTTTT.

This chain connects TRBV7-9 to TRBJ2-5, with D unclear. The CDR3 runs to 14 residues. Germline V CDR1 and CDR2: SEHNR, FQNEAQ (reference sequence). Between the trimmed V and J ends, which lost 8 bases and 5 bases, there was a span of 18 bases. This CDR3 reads CASLNDQFGETQYF. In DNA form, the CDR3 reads TGTGCCAGCCTCAATGACCAATTCGGGGAGACCCAGTACTTC. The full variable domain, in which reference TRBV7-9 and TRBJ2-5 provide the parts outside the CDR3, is DTGVSQNPRHKITKRGQNVTFRCDPISEHNRLYWYRQTLGQGPEFLTYFQNEAQLEKSRLLSDRFSAERPKGSFSTLEIQRTEQGDSAMYLCASLNDQFGETQYFGPGTRLLVL.

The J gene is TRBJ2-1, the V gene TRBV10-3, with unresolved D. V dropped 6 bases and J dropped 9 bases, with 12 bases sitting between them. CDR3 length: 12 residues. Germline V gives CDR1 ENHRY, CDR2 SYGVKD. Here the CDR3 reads CAIRDLGVEQFF. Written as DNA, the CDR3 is TGTGCCATCAGGGATCTAGGAGTTGAGCAGTTCTTC.

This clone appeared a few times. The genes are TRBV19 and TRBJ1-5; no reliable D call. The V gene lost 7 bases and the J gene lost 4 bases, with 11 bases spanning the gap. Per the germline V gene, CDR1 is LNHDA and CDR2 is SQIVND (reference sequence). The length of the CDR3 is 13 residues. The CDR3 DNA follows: TGTGCCAGTAAATCCGAGGCAAATCAGCCCCAGCATTTT. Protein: CASKSEANQPQHF.

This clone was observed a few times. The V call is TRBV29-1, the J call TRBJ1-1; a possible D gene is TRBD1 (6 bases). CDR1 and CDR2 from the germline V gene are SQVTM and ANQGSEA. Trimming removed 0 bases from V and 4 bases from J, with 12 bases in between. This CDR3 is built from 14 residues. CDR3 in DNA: TGCAGCGTTGAAGAGGAACAGGGTTTCACTGAAGCTTTCTTT. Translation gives CSVEEEQGFTEAFF.

CDR3 in DNA: TGTGCCAGCAGCTTGGGTAGCGGGAGACTGAGCACAGATACGCAGTATTTT. Protein product: CASSLGSGRLSTDTQYF. J is TRBJ2-3 and V is TRBV7-3; 9 positions agree with TRBD2. Germline V gene sequence: CDR1 SGHTA, CDR2 FQGTGA. The length of the CDR3 is 17 residues. The trim removed 3 bases at V and 0 bases at J, leaving 7 bases unmatched.

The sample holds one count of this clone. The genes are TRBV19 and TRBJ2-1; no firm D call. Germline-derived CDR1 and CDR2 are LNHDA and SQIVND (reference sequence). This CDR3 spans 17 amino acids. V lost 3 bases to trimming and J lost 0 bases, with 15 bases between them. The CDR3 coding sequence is TGTGCCAGTAGTATTGTTGTCGGTCCGAGCTCCTACAATGAGCAGTTCTTC. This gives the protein CASSIVVGPSSYNEQFF.